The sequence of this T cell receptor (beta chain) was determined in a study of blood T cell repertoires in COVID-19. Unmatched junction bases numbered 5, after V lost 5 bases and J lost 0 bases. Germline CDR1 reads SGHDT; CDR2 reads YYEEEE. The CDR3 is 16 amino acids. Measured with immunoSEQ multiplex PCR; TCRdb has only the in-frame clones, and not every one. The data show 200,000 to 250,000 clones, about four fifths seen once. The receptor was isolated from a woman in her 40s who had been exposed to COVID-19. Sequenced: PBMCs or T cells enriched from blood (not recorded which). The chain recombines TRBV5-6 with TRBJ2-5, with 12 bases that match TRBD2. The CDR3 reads CASRLAGGRYQETQYF. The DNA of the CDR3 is TGTGCCAGCAGACTAGCGGGGGGCCGGTACCAAGAGACCCAGTACTTC.